This T cell receptor beta chain came from a study of kidney transplant recipient with SARS-CoV-2 infection. This clonotype was seen many times. Germline-derived CDR1 and CDR2 are SSHAT and FNYEAQ (reference sequence). Trimming left V 5 bases short and J 4 bases short, with 23 bases between. This CDR3 region has 17 residues. TCRdb re-called the reads through MiXCR, storing one row per CDR3 protein. The sample consists of 200,000 to 300,000 distinct CDR3 sequences, around 26% of them appearing once. The rearrangement uses TRBV7-7 and TRBJ1-2; possible D gene TRBD1, 5 bases. Source: a blood sample, taken at baseline and on approximately day 120 from a kidney transplant recipient. The sequence came from a male patient between 25 and 39 years old who had COVID-19 and was a kidney transplant recipient. The graft donor may be the source of some T cells. DNA of the CDR3: TGTGCCAGCAGCAACAGGTCTAAGTGCCGAAAGACCTATGGCTACACCTTC. Its protein is CASSNRSKCRKTYGYTF.